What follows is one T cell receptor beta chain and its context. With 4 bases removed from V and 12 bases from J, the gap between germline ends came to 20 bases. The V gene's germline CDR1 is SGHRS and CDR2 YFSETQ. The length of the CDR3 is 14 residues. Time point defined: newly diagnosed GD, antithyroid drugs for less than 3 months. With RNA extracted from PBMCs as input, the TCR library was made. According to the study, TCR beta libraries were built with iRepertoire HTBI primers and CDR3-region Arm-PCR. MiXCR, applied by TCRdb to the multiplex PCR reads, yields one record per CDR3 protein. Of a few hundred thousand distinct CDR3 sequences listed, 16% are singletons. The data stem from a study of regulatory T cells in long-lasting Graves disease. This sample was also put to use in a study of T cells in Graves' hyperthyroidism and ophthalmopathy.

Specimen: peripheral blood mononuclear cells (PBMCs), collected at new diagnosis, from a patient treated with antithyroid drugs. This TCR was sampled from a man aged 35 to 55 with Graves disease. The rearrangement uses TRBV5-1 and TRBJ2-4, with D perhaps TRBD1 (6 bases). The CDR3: CASSLGQHGESQYF. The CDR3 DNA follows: TGCGCCAGCAGCCTCGGACAGCACGGGGAATCTCAGTACTTC.